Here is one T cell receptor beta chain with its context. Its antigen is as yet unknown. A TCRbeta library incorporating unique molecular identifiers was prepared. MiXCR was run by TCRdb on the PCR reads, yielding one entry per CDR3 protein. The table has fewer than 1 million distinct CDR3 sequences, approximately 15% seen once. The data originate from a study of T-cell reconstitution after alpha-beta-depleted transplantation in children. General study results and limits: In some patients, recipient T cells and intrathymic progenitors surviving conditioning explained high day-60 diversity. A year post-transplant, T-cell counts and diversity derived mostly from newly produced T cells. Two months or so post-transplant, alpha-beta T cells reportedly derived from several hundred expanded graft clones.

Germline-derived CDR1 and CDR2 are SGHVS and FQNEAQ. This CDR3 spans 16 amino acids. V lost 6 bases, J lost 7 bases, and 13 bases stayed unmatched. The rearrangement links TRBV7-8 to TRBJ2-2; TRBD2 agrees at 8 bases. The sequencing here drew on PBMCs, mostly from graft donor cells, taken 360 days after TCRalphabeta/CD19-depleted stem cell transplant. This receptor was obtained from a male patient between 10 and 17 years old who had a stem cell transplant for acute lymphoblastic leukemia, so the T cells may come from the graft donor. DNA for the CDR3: TGTGCCAGCAGGGCCGCCAGTAGCGGGATTGGCGGGGAGCTGTTTTTT. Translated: CASRAASSGIGGELFF.